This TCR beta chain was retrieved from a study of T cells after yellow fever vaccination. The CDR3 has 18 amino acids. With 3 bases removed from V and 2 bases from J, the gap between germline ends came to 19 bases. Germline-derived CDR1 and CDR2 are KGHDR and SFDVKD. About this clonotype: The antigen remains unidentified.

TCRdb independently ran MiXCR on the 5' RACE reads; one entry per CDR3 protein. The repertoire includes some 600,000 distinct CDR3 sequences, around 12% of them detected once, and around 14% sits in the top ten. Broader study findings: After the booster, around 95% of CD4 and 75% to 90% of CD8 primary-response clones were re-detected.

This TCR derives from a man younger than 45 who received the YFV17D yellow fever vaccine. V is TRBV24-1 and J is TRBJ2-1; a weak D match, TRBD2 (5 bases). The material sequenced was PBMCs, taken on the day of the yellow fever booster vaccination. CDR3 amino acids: CATSDPPSPEAPYNEQFF. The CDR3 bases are TGTGCCACCAGTGATCCCCCAAGTCCGGAGGCCCCCTACAATGAGCAGTTCTTC.